Listed here are 27 T cell receptor beta chains from one sample, sequenced in a study of T-cell memory formation after mild COVID-19. TCRdb reprocessed the 5' RACE reads via MiXCR and lists one record per CDR3 protein. The sample lists about 55,000 distinct CDR3 sequences; about 27% were seen once. Sequences were obtained from PBMCs or a T cell subset sorted from them (not recorded which). These receptors originate from a man aged 18 to 29 who had mild COVID-19 (a few samples of this study predate the infection). Cell type and time point are not known.

The chain links TRBV7-2 to TRBJ2-3, with D uncertain. Germline CDR1 reads SGHTA; CDR2 reads FQGNSA. Trimming stripped 1 base from V and 5 bases from J, with 10 bases between. The CDR3 totals 14 residues. The chain's CDR3 is CASSLDGVLDTQYF. For the CDR3, the DNA is TGTGCCAGCAGCTTAGATGGGGTATTAGATACGCAGTATTTT.

This clonotype was detected only a few times. The chain joins TRBV5-4 to TRBJ2-7, with 8 bases fitting TRBD2. V was pared by 3 bases and J by 3 bases, with 5 bases of the junction left unmatched. The CDR3 extends over 14 amino acids. CDR1 and CDR2 (germline): SGHNT, YYREEE (reference sequence). The chain's CDR3 is CASSYGAGDYEQYF. The CDR3 DNA follows: TGTGCCAGCAGCTATGGAGCGGGGGACTACGAGCAGTACTTC.

This clonotype was recorded a few times. The rearrangement joins TRBV20-1 to TRBJ2-2, with D unresolved. The CDR3 is 16 amino acids. Germline V CDR1 and CDR2: DFQATT, SNEGSKA (reference sequence). V shed 0 bases and J shed 0 bases, with 11 bases lying between them. The CDR3 loop is CSARDAQATNTGELFF. The CDR3 coding sequence is TGCAGTGCTAGAGATGCCCAGGCGACGAACACCGGGGAGCTGTTTTTT.

The rearrangement joins TRBV7-2 to TRBJ2-3; D is ambiguous. CDR3 length equals 15 residues. Trimming took 0 bases from V and 0 from J, leaving 7 bases between them. CDR1 and CDR2 (germline): SGHTA, FQGNSA. CDR3 nucleotides: TGTGCCAGCAGCTTAGCGGGTGGAAGCACAGATACGCAGTATTTT. This gives the protein CASSLAGGSTDTQYF.

The chain recombines TRBV29-1 with TRBJ1-1; tentatively, D is TRBD1 (6 bases). The CDR3 spans 12 residues. Germline V gives CDR1 SQVTM, CDR2 ANQGSEA. Trimming cost V 5 bases and J 4 bases, with 11 bases left between them. This CDR3 reads CSVSTGSTEAFF. DNA for the CDR3: TGCAGCGTTAGTACAGGGAGCACTGAAGCTTTCTTT.

This sequence joins TRBV5-1 and TRBJ1-2; D perhaps matches TRBD1 (6 bases). V lost 7 bases, J lost 3 bases, and 16 bases lay in between. The CDR3 is made up of 14 amino acids. Germline V CDR1 and CDR2: SGHRS, YFSETQ. The CDR3 bases are TGCGCCAGCTCACCTCCGGGACATTACTATGGCTACACCTTC. It codes for CASSPPGHYYGYTF.

In its sample, this clonotype was seen a few times. V is TRBV3-1 and J is TRBJ1-2, with D possibly TRBD1 on 6 matching bases. Germline values: CDR1 LGHDT, CDR2 YNNKEL (reference sequence). The CDR3 is 15 residues long. The V end lost 0 bases, the J end lost 4 bases, and 12 bases lay between the germline ends. The CDR3 nucleotides read TGTGCCAGCAGCCAAGAGGGGACACAGCGCTATGGCTACACCTTC. Protein sequence: CASSQEGTQRYGYTF. Supplemented by reference TRBV3-1 and TRBJ1-2, the full variable domain reads DTAVSQTPKYLVTQMGNDKSIKCEQNLGHDTMYWYKQDSKKFLKIMFSYNNKELIINETVPNRFSPKSPDKAHLNLHINSLELGDSAVYFCASSQEGTQRYGYTFGSGTRLTVV.

This clonotype has ten or more counts. V and J are TRBV6-2 or TRBV6-3 and TRBJ2-5, with TRBD2 matching 8 bases. Germline V lookup: CDR1 MNHEY, CDR2 SVGEGT. The CDR3 has 15 residues. Unmatched junction bases numbered 3, after V lost 2 bases and J lost 1 base. CDR3 in DNA: TGTGCCAGCAGTTACACAAGCGGGGGCCAAGAGACCCAGTACTTC. It is translated as CASSYTSGGQETQYF.

The chain couples TRBV20-1 to TRBJ2-4; no clear D. With 6 bases removed from V and 0 bases from J, the gap between germline ends came to 18 bases. Germline CDR1 and CDR2: DFQATT and SNEGSKA (reference sequence). CDR3 length equals 16 residues. DNA of the CDR3: TGCAGTGCGCCAAACCCCAGTATACTAGCCAAAAACATTCAGTACTTC. This translates into CSAPNPSILAKNIQYF.

The J gene is TRBJ2-6, the V gene TRBV12-3 or TRBV12-4, with D possibly being TRBD2 (6 bases). V gave up 10 bases and J gave up 4 bases, with 14 bases separating them. This CDR3 has 14 residues. The CDR3: CATASGVGANVLTF. The CDR3 DNA reads as TGTGCCACCGCGTCGGGGGTCGGGGCCAACGTCCTGACTTTC.

This clonotype came up once. The chain recombines TRBV4-3 with TRBJ2-2; D not certain. The V end was cut by 8 bases, the J end by 3 bases, with 10 bases between. Germline CDR1 and CDR2: LGHNA and YSLEER. The CDR3 has 13 amino acids. CDR3 in DNA: TGCGCCAGCCGCTACCTAGACACCGGGGAGCTGTTTTTT. This encodes CASRYLDTGELFF.

The CDR3 region has the DNA TGTGCCAGCGGTCCGATTCCCTACACCTTC. As protein: CASGPIPYTF. The chain carries TRBV12-3 or TRBV12-4 and TRBJ1-2; D is uncertain. This CDR3 region has 10 residues. Trimming stripped 8 bases from V and 10 bases from J, with 11 bases between.

The chain is built from TRBV5-1 and TRBJ2-7; TRBD1 matches 8 bases. The CDR3 spans 13 residues. Germline V lookup: CDR1 SGHRS, CDR2 YFSETQ. The V segment lost 5 bases and the J segment 5 bases; nucleotides outside the gene matches: 6. In nucleotides, the CDR3 is TGCGCCAGCAGGGGCAGGGGGCCGGACGAGCAGTACTTC. This translates into CASRGRGPDEQYF.

The chain uses TRBV6-2 or TRBV6-3 and TRBJ2-1; D is uncertain. The germline CDR1 and CDR2 sequences are MNHEY and SVGEGT. Trimming cost V 9 bases and J 9 bases, with 15 bases left between them. CDR3 size: 12 residues. The CDR3 sequence is CASFRILSEQFF. CDR3 nucleotides: TGTGCCAGTTTCAGGATATTGAGTGAGCAGTTCTTC.

This clonotype was seen more than once but under ten times. The rearrangement links TRBV28 to TRBJ1-6; TRBD1 is a possible D gene (5 bases). Germline CDR1 reads MDHEN; CDR2 reads SYDVKM. This CDR3 contains 13 residues. Trimming left V 3 bases short and J 19 bases short, with 19 bases between. CDR3 sequence reads: CASSFSSGTTRHF. CDR3 nucleotide sequence: TGTGCCAGCAGTTTCTCCTCCGGGACCACCCGTCACTTT.

The chain is built from TRBV6-4 and TRBJ2-3, with a possible D match to TRBD1 (7 bases). Trimming left V 3 bases short and J 4 bases short, with 11 bases between. Germline CDR1 is MRHNA and CDR2 is SNTAGT. The CDR3 is 14 amino acids. In DNA, the CDR3 is TGTGCCAGCAGTGAAGCCAGGGGGGCAGATACGCAGTATTTT. Encoded protein: CASSEARGADTQYF.

This clonotype turned up a few times. V gene TRBV6-5 combines with J gene TRBJ2-3, with D perhaps assigned TRBD1 or TRBD2 (6 bases each). Germline lookup yields CDR1 MNHEY and CDR2 SVGAGI. The CDR3 loop spans 15 amino acids. V was cut by 0 bases and J by 2 bases, with 9 bases left in between. As DNA, the CDR3 is TGTGCCAGCAGTTACTCCCCGGGGGCCACAGATACGCAGTATTTT. It yields the protein CASSYSPGATDTQYF.

The CDR3, as DNA: TGCGCCAGCAGCCTCGGGTGGGGGGGACAAGAGACCCAGTACTTC. It codes for CASSLGWGGQETQYF. This chain joins TRBV4-3 and TRBJ2-5; 7 bases are shared with TRBD2. CDR1 and CDR2 from the germline V gene are LGHNA and YSLEER. V lost 4 bases to trimming and J lost 2 bases; unmatched junction nucleotides: 7. The CDR3 loop spans 15 amino acids.

The chain employs TRBV3-1 and TRBJ2-5; no reliable D call. Germline lookup yields CDR1 LGHDT and CDR2 YNNKEL (reference sequence). CDR3 length: 15 amino acids. V dropped 4 bases and J dropped 0 bases, with 12 bases sitting between them. DNA of the CDR3: TGTGCCAGCAGCCGTTTATCAAGGTACCAAGAGACCCAGTACTTC. Its protein product is CASSRLSRYQETQYF.

The rearrangement joins TRBV10-3 to TRBJ1-5; no reliable D call. This CDR3 spans 15 amino acids. Trimming took 3 bases from V and 0 from J, leaving 9 bases between them. Germline V CDR1 and CDR2: ENHRY, SYGVKD. This CDR3 is CAISEMGYSNQPQHF. The CDR3 nucleotides read TGTGCCATCAGTGAAATGGGGTATAGCAATCAGCCCCAGCATTTT.

This clonotype has just one count. The rearrangement uses TRBV12-3 or TRBV12-4 and TRBJ1-2; 7 nucleotides line up with TRBD1. The CDR3 is 15 amino acids. V was pared by 1 base and J by 4 bases, with 6 bases of the junction left unmatched. The CDR3 DNA is TGTGCCAGCAGTTTAGGAGCAGGGGGTGGCTATGGCTACACCTTC. This translates into CASSLGAGGGYGYTF.

This sequence joins TRBV7-6 and TRBJ2-3, with 10 bases fitting TRBD2. The CDR3 sequence is 18 residues long. The J segment lost 0 bases and the V segment lost 3 bases, leaving 9 bases of the junction unmatched. Germline V gene lookup returns CDR1 SGHVS and CDR2 FNYEAQ. The CDR3 coding sequence is TGTGCCAGCAGCTTGGCTAGCGGGGGCAGTCCTAGCACAGATACGCAGTATTTT. It translates to CASSLASGGSPSTDTQYF. The entire variable domain, with the rest obtained from reference TRBV7-6 and TRBJ2-3, is as follows: GAGVSQSPRYKVTKRGQDVALRCDPISGHVSLYWYRQALGQGPEFLTYFNYEAQQDKSGLPNDRFSAERPEGSISTLTIQRTEQRDSAMYRCASSLASGGSPSTDTQYFGPGTRLTVL.

The V call is TRBV4-1, the J call TRBJ2-7, with D possibly TRBD1 on 5 matching bases. Between the trimmed V and J ends, which lost 3 bases and 4 bases, there was a span of 13 bases. CDR1 is MGHRA and CDR2 is YSYEKL in the germline V gene. The CDR3 is 14 residues long. CDR3 protein: CASSQEGHPYEQYF. CDR3 DNA: TGCGCCAGCAGCCAGGAAGGACACCCTTACGAGCAGTACTTC.

This clonotype was detected only a few times. This chain uses TRBV5-6 with TRBJ2-5; D might be TRBD1 or TRBD2, each matching 6 bases. Trimming left V 4 bases short and J 1 base short, with 8 bases between. The CDR3 length is 13 residues. From germline, CDR1 is SGHDT and CDR2 YYEEEE. The CDR3 is CASSRGRQETQYF. Here the CDR3 DNA reads TGTGCCAGCAGCCGGGGGCGCCAAGAGACCCAGTACTTC.

The rearrangement joins TRBV9 to TRBJ2-1; D gene ambiguous. In germline, CDR1 is SGDLS, CDR2 YYNGEE. The CDR3 length is 13 residues. V was pared by 4 bases and J by 6 bases, with 11 bases between. CDR3 nucleotides: TGTGCCAGCAGCTCCGGACGTATCAATGAGCAGTTCTTC. Translating it yields CASSSGRINEQFF.

This clonotype turned up a few times. The V and J genes are TRBV29-1 and TRBJ2-3; TRBD1 aligns across 7 bases. The germline V gene has CDR1 SQVTM and CDR2 ANQGSEA. The CDR3 is 15 residues long. V was pared by 2 bases and J by 4 bases, with 9 bases of the junction left unmatched. The CDR3 region is CSVEIDRVVSDTQYF. The CDR3 DNA sequence: TGCAGCGTTGAAATAGACAGGGTAGTATCAGATACGCAGTATTTT.

CDR3 sequence: CASSGSWGRSYNEQFF. The DNA for the CDR3 is TGTGCCAGCAGTGGGAGCTGGGGCCGCTCCTACAATGAGCAGTTCTTC. The rearrangement joins TRBV6-2 or TRBV6-3 to TRBJ2-1, with D perhaps matching TRBD1 or TRBD2 (5 bases each). Trimming took 5 bases from V and 0 from J, leaving 14 bases between them. Per germline, CDR1 MNHEY and CDR2 SVGEGT. This CDR3 spans 16 amino acids.